Listed below are T cell receptor beta chains from one sample, sequenced in a study of cytomegalovirus exposure and HLA in healthy donors. TCRdb's copy holds only in-frame clones and misses some; the assay was immunoSEQ multiplex PCR. The repertoire holds about 150,000 clones, with roughly 70% as singletons. Material: PBMCs. Receptors were obtained from a man younger than 45 in good health and CMV-seronegative. Both conserved end residues are part of each CDR3. Fields, in order: V gene, clone size, D gene, J gene, CDR3 protein, CDR3 DNA. D genes are given only for firm matches. Where a row states a size, it is once, few, many or the class of an expanded clone; other rows omit it.

TRBV5-1	once	NA	TRBJ2-5	CASSLVTGGVETQYF	TGCGCCAGCAGCTTGGTTACAGGTGGAGTAGAGACCCAGTACTTC
TRBV29-1	NA	NA	TRBJ2-5	CSVELGTQETQYF	TGCAGCGTTGAACTAGGCACCCAAGAGACCCAGTACTTC
TRBV6-1	NA	NA	TRBJ1-1	CASSEQGYRAFF	TGTGCCAGCAGTGAACAGGGGTACCGGGCTTTCTTT
TRBV6-5	NA	NA	TRBJ1-2	CASSYSGQDYGYTF	TGTGCCAGCAGTTACTCGGGGCAGGACTATGGCTACACCTTC
TRBV5-4	NA	NA	TRBJ1-6	CASSLGGGVSPLHF	TGTGCCAGCAGCTTGGGAGGGGGGGTCTCACCCCTCCACTTT
TRBV7-9	NA	NA	TRBJ2-7	CASSLVGSNYEQYF	TGTGCCAGCAGCTTAGTCGGTAGCAACTACGAGCAGTACTTC
TRBV4-2	NA	NA	TRBJ2-5	CASSQGGLAVDKETQYF	TGTGCCAGCAGCCAAGGGGGGCTAGCCGTCGATAAAGAGACCCAGTACTTC
TRBV19	NA	NA	TRBJ2-4	CASSIGRDRNIQYF	TGTGCCAGTAGTATAGGGAGGGACCGAAACATTCAGTACTTC
TRBV6-1	NA	TRBD1	TRBJ2-3	CASTPTGTGYDTQYF	TGTGCCAGCACCCCAACGGGGACAGGCTACGATACGCAGTATTTT
TRBV7-6	NA	NA	TRBJ2-1	CASSLGGTPGLNEQFF	TGTGCCAGCAGCTTAGGTGGGACTCCTGGACTAAATGAGCAGTTCTTC
TRBV19	NA	TRBD1	TRBJ1-4	CASRTTGGIEKLFF	TGTGCCAGTCGAACCACAGGGGGCATTGAAAAACTGTTTTTT
TRBV2	NA	NA	TRBJ2-7	CASSGQVLSYEQYF	TGTGCCAGCAGTGGACAGGTCCTCTCCTACGAGCAGTACTTC
TRBV28	NA	NA	TRBJ1-1	CASNYRRRDEAFF	TGTGCCAGCAACTACCGGAGGCGGGATGAAGCTTTCTTT
TRBV29-1	few	TRBD1	TRBJ1-2	CSVRDRANYGYTF	TGCAGCGTGAGGGACAGGGCGAACTATGGCTACACCTTC
TRBV14	NA	NA	TRBJ2-3	CASSQLGGRADTQYF	TGTGCCAGCAGCCAGCTGGGGGGAAGGGCAGATACGCAGTATTTT
TRBV18	NA	NA	TRBJ2-3	CASSLGVPGDTQYF	TGTGCCAGCTCACTCGGGGTCCCGGGAGATACGCAGTATTTT
TRBV10-1	NA	NA	TRBJ2-2	CASSDRDTGEPFF	TGCGCCAGCAGTGACAGGGACACCGGGGAGCCGTTTTTT
TRBV11-2	once	TRBD2	TRBJ2-1	CASSFGTSFEQFF	TGTGCCAGCAGCTTCGGGACTAGCTTTGAGCAGTTCTTC
TRBV4-2	NA	NA	TRBJ2-2	CASSHGSGPGELFF	TGTGCCAGCAGCCATGGGAGCGGACCCGGGGAGCTGTTTTTT
TRBV9	NA	TRBD2	TRBJ2-5	CASSPRLAGNQETQYF	TGTGCCAGCAGCCCCAGACTAGCGGGTAACCAAGAGACCCAGTACTTC
TRBV27	NA	NA	TRBJ2-7	CASSPYWDKGTYEQYF	TGTGCCAGCAGTCCCTATTGGGACAAAGGTACATACGAGCAGTACTTC
TRBV6-1	NA	NA	TRBJ1-2	CASSETRGYGYTF	TGTGCCAGCAGTGAAACTCGGGGCTATGGCTACACCTTC
TRBV7-2	few	TRBD1	TRBJ1-5	CASSLNRGVYQPQHF	TGTGCCAGCAGCCTTAACAGGGGGGTCTATCAGCCCCAGCATTTT
TRBV29-1	NA	NA	TRBJ1-3	CSVEEAKPAGNTIYF	TGCAGCGTTGAGGAGGCTAAGCCGGCTGGAAACACCATATATTTT
TRBV5-5	NA	TRBD2	TRBJ2-4	CASSLDSGLAGLAKNIQYF	TGTGCCAGCAGCCTGGACTCGGGGCTAGCGGGACTAGCCAAAAACATTCAGTACTTC
TRBV7-2	NA	TRBD1	TRBJ1-2	CASSLMGTGSGYTF	TGTGCCAGCAGCTTAATGGGGACAGGGTCCGGCTACACCTTC
TRBV7-6	NA	NA	TRBJ2-5	CASSFGSPGQETQYF	TGTGCCAGCAGCTTTGGCAGCCCAGGCCAAGAGACCCAGTACTTC
TRBV7-8	NA	TRBD2	TRBJ2-7	CASQGLLAGSGEQYF	TGTGCCAGCCAAGGGCTTCTAGCGGGATCGGGGGAGCAGTACTTC
TRBV29-1	NA	NA	TRBJ2-2	CSTTGYNTGELFF	TGCAGCACGACAGGTTATAACACCGGGGAGCTGTTTTTT
TRBV5-6	NA	TRBD2	TRBJ2-7	CASSPLLRGREINDEQYF	TGTGCCAGCAGCCCCCTACTGAGAGGGCGGGAGATAAACGACGAGCAGTACTTC
TRBV28	NA	NA	TRBJ1-2	CASSLFGAGAYGYTF	TGTGCCAGCAGTTTATTCGGGGCGGGGGCCTATGGCTACACCTTC
TRBV6-4	once	NA	TRBJ1-6	CASSEEGESPLHF	TGTGCCAGCAGTGAAGAAGGGGAATCACCCCTCCACTTT
TRBV6-5	NA	NA	TRBJ1-6	CASSPTGAGGSPLHF	TGTGCCAGCAGCCCTACCGGAGCCGGAGGTTCACCCCTCCACTTT
TRBV6-6	NA	NA	TRBJ1-1	CASNPPGNTEAFF	TGTGCCAGCAACCCCCCGGGGAACACTGAAGCTTTCTTT
TRBV7-9	NA	NA	TRBJ2-7	CASSYTGGVTYEQYF	TGTGCCAGCAGCTATACAGGGGGGGTAACCTACGAGCAGTACTTC
TRBV6-1	NA	NA	TRBJ2-1	CASSEARRNEQFF	TGTGCCAGCAGTGAAGCAAGGAGGAATGAGCAGTTCTTC
TRBV27	NA	NA	TRBJ1-4	CASSSTPRGSNEKLFF	TGTGCCAGCAGCTCAACTCCCCGAGGGTCTAATGAAAAACTGTTTTTT
TRBV6-1	few	NA	TRBJ1-5	CASSELGQAGQPQHF	TGTGCCAGCAGTGAACTCGGGCAGGCGGGTCAGCCCCAGCATTTT
TRBV11-2	NA	TRBD2	TRBJ2-3	CASSLVGGGTDTQYF	TGTGCCAGCAGCTTAGTGGGGGGGGGCACAGATACGCAGTATTTT
TRBV18	NA	TRBD2	TRBJ2-2	CASSTSGSGTGELFF	TGTGCCAGCTCAACTAGCGGGAGCGGCACCGGGGAGCTGTTTTTT
TRBV10-3	few	NA	TRBJ2-7	CAISVASARSRDEQYF	TGTGCCATCAGCGTAGCTAGCGCCCGCTCTCGGGACGAGCAGTACTTC
TRBV5-1	NA	TRBD1	TRBJ2-5	CASRYDRVQETQYF	TGCGCCAGCAGATACGACAGGGTCCAAGAGACCCAGTACTTC
TRBV19	NA	TRBD2	TRBJ2-7	CASTRGLAASYEQYF	TGTGCCAGTACCCGGGGACTAGCGGCTTCATACGAGCAGTACTTC
TRBV2	NA	TRBD2	TRBJ2-3	CASRPSGRGVADTQYF	TGTGCCAGCAGGCCTAGCGGGAGAGGGGTGGCAGATACGCAGTATTTT
TRBV7-3	NA	TRBD1	TRBJ2-5	CSSSPTGTGVSGEETQYF	TGTTCCAGCAGCCCAACCGGGACAGGGGTGTCAGGAGAGGAGACCCAGTACTTC